Sequencing of this T cell receptor (beta chain) was carried out in a study of cytomegalovirus exposure and HLA in healthy donors. The CDR3 consists of 16 residues. Germline CDR1 MNHEY, CDR2 SMNVEV (reference sequence). V was pared by 0 bases and J by 7 bases, with 6 bases of the junction left unmatched. This PCR relied on a set of 60 Vbeta primers and 13 Jbeta primers. The protocol was immunoSEQ multiplex PCR, while the TCRdb copy is restricted to in-frame clones and leaves out a portion. Of some 94,000 clones in the sample, around 77% were seen once. With regard to this clone: Its antigen is undetermined.

Overall study findings and caveats: A later analysis reportedly found fewer N-insertions in an Asian-associated ancestry cluster than the roughly 700-donor mean.

The clonotype originates from a man in his forties in good health and CMV-seronegative. Material for sequencing was PBMCs. The rearrangement links TRBV27 to TRBJ1-4, with 9 nucleotides matching TRBD1. For the CDR3, the DNA is TGTGCCAGCAGTTTATCCCGGACAGGGGTCGGTGAAAAACTGTTTTTT. Protein: CASSLSRTGVGEKLFF.